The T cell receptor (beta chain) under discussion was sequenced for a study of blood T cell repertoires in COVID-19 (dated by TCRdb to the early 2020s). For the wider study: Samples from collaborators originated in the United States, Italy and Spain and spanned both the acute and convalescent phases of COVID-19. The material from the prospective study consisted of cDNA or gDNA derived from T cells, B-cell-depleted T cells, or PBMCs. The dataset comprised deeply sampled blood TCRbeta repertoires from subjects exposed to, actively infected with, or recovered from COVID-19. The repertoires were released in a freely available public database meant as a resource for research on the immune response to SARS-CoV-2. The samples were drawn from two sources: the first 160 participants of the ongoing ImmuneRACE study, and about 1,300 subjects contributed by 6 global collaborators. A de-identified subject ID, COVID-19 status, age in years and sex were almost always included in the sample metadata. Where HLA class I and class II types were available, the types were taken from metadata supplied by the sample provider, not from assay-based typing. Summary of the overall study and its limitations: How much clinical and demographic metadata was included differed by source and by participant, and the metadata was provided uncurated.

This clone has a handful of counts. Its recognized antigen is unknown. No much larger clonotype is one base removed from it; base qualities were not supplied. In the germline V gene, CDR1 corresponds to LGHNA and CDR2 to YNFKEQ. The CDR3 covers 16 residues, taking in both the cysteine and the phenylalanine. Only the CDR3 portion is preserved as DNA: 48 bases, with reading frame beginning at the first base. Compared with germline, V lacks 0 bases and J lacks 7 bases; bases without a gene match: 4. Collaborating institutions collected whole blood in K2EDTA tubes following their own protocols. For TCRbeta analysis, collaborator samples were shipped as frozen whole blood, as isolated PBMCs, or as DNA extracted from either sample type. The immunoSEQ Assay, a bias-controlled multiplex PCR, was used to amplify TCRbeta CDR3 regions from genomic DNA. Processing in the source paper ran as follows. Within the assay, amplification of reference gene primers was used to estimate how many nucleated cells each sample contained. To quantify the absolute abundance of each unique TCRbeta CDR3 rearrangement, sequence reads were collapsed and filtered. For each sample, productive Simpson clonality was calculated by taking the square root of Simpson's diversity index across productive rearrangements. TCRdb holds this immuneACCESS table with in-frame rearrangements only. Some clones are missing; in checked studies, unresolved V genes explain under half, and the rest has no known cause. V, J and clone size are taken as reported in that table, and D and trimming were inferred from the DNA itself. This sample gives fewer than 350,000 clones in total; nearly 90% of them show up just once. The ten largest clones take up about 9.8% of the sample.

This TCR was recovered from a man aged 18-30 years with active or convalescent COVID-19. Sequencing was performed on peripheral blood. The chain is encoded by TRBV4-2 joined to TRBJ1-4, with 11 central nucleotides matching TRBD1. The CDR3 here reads CASSQDRGTGGEKLFF. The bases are TGTGCCAGCAGCCAAGATAGAGGGACAGGGGGTGAAAAACTGTTTTTT.